This T cell receptor (beta chain) stems from a study of blood T cell repertoires in COVID-19. The overall study: From T cells, B-cell-depleted T cells, or PBMCs came the material, which was cDNA or gDNA.

Original processing notes: Amplification of reference gene primers was used by the study to estimate nucleated cell counts. TCRdb's copy holds only in-frame clones and misses some; the assay was immunoSEQ multiplex PCR. The DNA was the basis for D and trimming; V, J and clone size are from that table. The data contain approximately 86,000 clones, approximately 90% of them singletons. The CDR3 loop spans 17 amino acids. Per the germline V gene, CDR1 is ENHRY and CDR2 is SYGVKD. The V segment lost 7 bases and the J segment 8 bases; nucleotides outside the gene matches: 18. The TCR originated in a man between 45 and 60 years old with acute or convalescent COVID-19. Sequencing used peripheral blood. The V gene is TRBV10-3, the J gene TRBJ1-5; the match to TRBD1 covers 9 bases. The DNA of the CDR3 is TGTGCCATCAAAATGTTTCGTGGACAGGGGAAGGGGGAGCCCCAGCATTTT. This sequence encodes CAIKMFRGQGKGEPQHF.